These T cell receptor beta chains were read from a single sample in a study of cytotoxic CD8 clonotypes in ibrutinib-treated CLL. Here immunoSEQ multiplex PCR was the method, and the copy in TCRdb shows in-frame clones only, minus some. There are approximately 150,000 clones in the sample; about 88% occur only once, and more than 2.5% lies in the top ten. The source material was PBMCs, sampled at disease progression, from a patient treated with ibrutinib. Receptor source: a human donor with chronic lymphocytic leukemia. CDR3s include the opening cysteine and the closing phenylalanine or tryptophan. Fields, in order: J gene, V gene, clone size, D gene, CDR3 protein, CDR3 DNA. The D gene is left open where the match is weak. Expanded clones get a size class; other rows say once, few or many, or leave the size out.

TRBJ2-7 | TRBV2 | NA | TRBD2 | CASSESLAGVALLLDEQYF | TGTGCCAGCAGTGAAAGCCTAGCGGGAGTTGCCCTTCTCCTCGACGAGCAGTACTTC
TRBJ1-5 | TRBV18 | NA | TRBD1 | CASSRQGATGDSNQPQHF | TGTGCCAGCTCACGACAGGGGGCGACGGGGGATAGCAATCAGCCCCAGCATTTT
TRBJ2-7 | TRBV28 | NA | NA | CASLDQGRINYYEQYF | TGTGCCAGCCTGGACCAGGGACGGATAAACTACTACGAGCAGTACTTC
TRBJ2-1 | TRBV4-3 | NA | TRBD2 | CASSQRTGQLAGGNEQFF | TGCGCCAGCAGCCAACGAACGGGCCAACTAGCGGGAGGGAATGAGCAGTTCTTC
TRBJ2-1 | TRBV10-3 | NA | NA | CAISEYLIYNEQFF | TGTGCCATCAGTGAGTATCTAATATACAATGAGCAGTTCTTC
TRBJ1-4 | TRBV5-1 | NA | TRBD1 | CASSFTGGLGNEKLFF | TGCGCCAGCAGCTTTACAGGGGGCCTTGGTAATGAAAAACTGTTTTTT
TRBJ1-2 | TRBV7-6 | once | TRBD1 | CASSLGIAGQANKLGGYTF | TGTGCCAGCAGCTTAGGGATTGCGGGACAGGCGAACAAGCTGGGTGGCTACACCTTC
TRBJ1-4 | TRBV5-1 | NA | NA | CASRSGQGLNEKLFF | TGCGCCAGCAGATCCGGACAAGGTCTTAATGAAAAACTGTTTTTT
TRBJ1-1 | TRBV11-1 | NA | NA | CASSLLRQLNTEAFF | TGTGCCAGCAGCTTACTTCGACAGTTGAACACTGAAGCTTTCTTT
TRBJ2-1 | TRBV7-6 | once | TRBD2 | CASSPLAGGQGEQFF | TGTGCCAGCAGCCCTCTAGCGGGAGGGCAAGGGGAGCAGTTCTTC
TRBJ2-2 | TRBV11-2 | NA | NA | CASSSTRRASLSGELFF | TGTGCCAGCAGCTCCACCCGGAGGGCCAGCTTATCCGGGGAGCTGTTTTTT
TRBJ2-7 | TRBV27 | NA | TRBD1 | CASSLSGQFYEQYF | TGTGCCAGCAGTTTATCGGGACAGTTCTACGAGCAGTACTTC
TRBJ2-7 | TRBV6-1 | NA | NA | CASSEAQGSEQYF | TGTGCCAGCAGTGAAGCGCAGGGTTCCGAGCAGTACTTC
TRBJ2-1 | TRBV29-1 | NA | TRBD1 | CSVEVGTGGDLWYNEQFF | TGCAGCGTTGAAGTAGGGACAGGGGGGGATTTGTGGTACAATGAGCAGTTCTTC
TRBJ2-7 | TRBV19 | NA | NA | CATRRDMTYEQYF | TGTGCCACCCGCCGGGACATGACCTACGAGCAGTACTTC
TRBJ1-5 | TRBV12-5 | NA | NA | CASGLVHRTTDTNQPQHF | TGTGCTAGTGGTTTGGTACACAGGACAACCGATACCAATCAGCCCCAGCATTTT
TRBJ2-7 | TRBV10-2 | NA | NA | CASSESSSVAGARSEQYF | TGCGCCAGCAGTGAGTCAAGTAGTGTGGCGGGGGCGAGGTCCGAGCAGTACTTC
TRBJ2-7 | TRBV15 | NA | NA | CATSTAGAGSYEQYF | TGTGCCACCAGCACCGCGGGTGCAGGGAGCTACGAGCAGTACTTC
TRBJ1-5 | TRBV7-9 | once | NA | CASSAPGGNQPQHF | TGTGCCAGCAGCGCGCCAGGGGGCAATCAGCCCCAGCATTTT
TRBJ1-5 | TRBV4-1 | NA | NA | CASSHHSTVDQPQHF | TGCGCCAGCAGCCACCATTCAACGGTGGATCAGCCCCAGCATTTT
TRBJ1-5 | TRBV7-2 | NA | NA | CASSPWAGDNQPQHF | TGTGCCAGCAGCCCCTGGGCGGGAGACAATCAGCCCCAGCATTTT
TRBJ2-3 | TRBV28 | NA | NA | CASSLSRAADTQYF | TGTGCCAGCAGTTTAAGCAGGGCCGCAGATACGCAGTATTTT
TRBJ2-7 | TRBV12-5 | once | NA | CASGPGRITSYEQYF | TGTGCTAGTGGTCCGGGACGGATTACGTCCTACGAGCAGTACTTC
TRBJ2-7 | TRBV7-9 | NA | NA | CASSLGSQGQYF | TGTGCCAGCAGCTTAGGCAGTCAAGGGCAGTACTTC
TRBJ1-1 | TRBV19 | NA | NA | CASSIREKMNTEAFF | TGTGCCAGTAGTATCCGCGAGAAAATGAACACTGAAGCTTTCTTT
TRBJ2-7 | TRBV14 | NA | TRBD1 | CASSTRTGAYEQYF | TGTGCCAGCAGCACCCGGACAGGGGCCTACGAGCAGTACTTC
TRBJ1-3 | TRBV16 | NA | TRBD1 | CASSQRQGRSGNTIYF | TGTGCCAGCAGCCAACGACAGGGGCGCTCTGGAAACACCATATATTTT
TRBJ2-1 | TRBV18 | NA | TRBD2 | CASSSGTGTSGSSMNEQFF | TGTGCCAGCTCAAGCGGAACCGGGACTAGCGGGAGTAGTATGAATGAGCAGTTCTTC
TRBJ2-1 | TRBV29-1 | NA | NA | CSVLIAFQAGIGEQFF | TGCAGCGTTCTTATTGCCTTTCAGGCAGGGATCGGTGAGCAGTTCTTC
TRBJ1-5 | TRBV7-6 | NA | TRBD1 | CASSLDGTGGPQHF | TGTGCCAGCAGCTTAGACGGGACAGGAGGGCCCCAGCATTTT
TRBJ1-1 | TRBV28 | NA | TRBD1 | CASTQWTGKNTEAFF | TGTGCCAGCACCCAATGGACAGGGAAGAACACTGAAGCTTTCTTT
TRBJ2-7 | TRBV5-4 | few | TRBD1 | CASSLELPGGSYEQYF | TGTGCCAGCAGCTTGGAACTTCCAGGGGGCTCCTACGAGCAGTACTTC